Sequencing of this T cell receptor beta chain was carried out in a study of T-cell memory formation after mild COVID-19. There are 15 residues in the CDR3. The germline CDR1 and CDR2 sequences are SGDLS and YYNGEE. V shed 4 bases and J 4 bases; nucleotides not matched to a gene: 5. Regarding the study as a whole: Contracting CD4+ clones lay largely in CM and EM, with CD8+ ones residing in EMRA.

A note on this clonotype: The antigen is unknown.

The TCR alpha and TCR beta cDNA libraries, bearing sample barcodes and UMIs, were generated by 5'RACE using constant-segment primers. TCRdb re-analysed the 5' RACE reads in MiXCR, keeping a single row per CDR3 protein. The table lists about 49,000 distinct CDR3 sequences, around a quarter of them singletons. The TCR sequence derives from a man between 18 and 29 years old who had mild COVID-19 (a few samples of this study predate the infection). Cell type and time point are not known. The chain recombines TRBV9 with TRBJ2-3; 11 positions match TRBD2. Sequencing used PBMCs or a T cell subset sorted from them (not recorded which). CDR3 coding DNA: TGTGCCAGCAGCTTGACTAGCGGGGTGGCAGATACGCAGTATTTT. Residues: CASSLTSGVADTQYF. The entire variable domain, with the rest obtained from reference TRBV9 and TRBJ2-3, is as follows: DSGVTQTPKHLITATGQRVTLRCSPRSGDLSVYWYQQSLDQGLQFLIQYYNGEERAKGNILERFSAQQFPDLHSELNLSSLELGDSALYFCASSLTSGVADTQYFGPGTRLTVL.